Shown below are 17 T cell receptor beta chains from a single sample sequenced in a study of T-cell reconstitution after alpha-beta-depleted transplantation in children. Using unique molecular identifiers, the investigators prepared the TCRbeta library. TCRdb reprocessed the PCR reads with MiXCR, giving one entry per CDR3 protein. The sample includes some 520,000 distinct CDR3 sequences, 32% of them seen just once. Sequenced here: PBMCs from the stem cell graft donor, sampled from the stem cell graft. These receptors all stem from a human donor who donated a stem cell graft to a child with aplastic anemia.

Only one count was recorded for this clonotype. The rearrangement joins TRBV3-1 to TRBJ2-5; D is unresolved. Between the trimmed V and J ends, which lost 0 bases and 0 bases, there was a span of 14 bases. CDR1 is LGHDT and CDR2 is YNNKEL in the germline V gene (reference sequence). This CDR3 spans 17 amino acids. The CDR3 DNA reads TGTGCCAGCAGCCAAGATCTGCAGTCCAATTACCAAGAGACCCAGTACTTC. Its translation is CASSQDLQSNYQETQYF.

This clonotype was recorded a few times. The V and J genes are TRBV7-6 and TRBJ1-1, with D unclear. The V end lost 5 bases, the J end lost 10 bases, and 17 bases lay between the germline ends. Germline V gene sequence: CDR1 SGHVS, CDR2 FNYEAQ. The CDR3 has 13 amino acids. CDR3: CASSPPGRVAAFF. CDR3 bases: TGTGCCAGCAGCCCCCCGGGTAGGGTTGCAGCTTTCTTT.

The table lists this clonotype with a few counts. Written as DNA, the CDR3 is TGTGCCAGCAGTCCGACCACTAGCGGGAGTGTGAATGAGCAGTTCTTC. Its translation is CASSPTTSGSVNEQFF. The chain carries TRBV12-3 or TRBV12-4 and TRBJ2-1; 11 nucleotides line up with TRBD2. Trimming cost V 5 bases and J 7 bases; bases outside gene matches: 10. The CDR3 is made up of 16 amino acids.

The rearrangement joins TRBV12-3 or TRBV12-4 to TRBJ2-1; D is ambiguous. The CDR3 spans 15 residues. The V gene lost 1 base and the J gene lost 1 base, with 8 bases spanning the gap. As DNA, the CDR3 is TGTGCCAGCAGTTTAGTTCTCAGGTCCTACAATGAGCAGTTCTTC. Its translation: CASSLVLRSYNEQFF.

V usage is TRBV10-3 and J usage is TRBJ2-7; unclear D gene. Germline assignment: CDR1 ENHRY and CDR2 SYGVKD. The V end lost 0 bases, the J end lost 7 bases, and 7 bases lay between the germline ends. The CDR3 consists of 12 residues. The CDR3 loop is CAISESSVEQYV. CDR3 sequence (DNA): TGTGCCATCAGTGAGTCCTCGGTAGAGCAGTACGTC.

This clonotype was seen only a few times. The gene calls are TRBV18 and TRBJ2-7; 7 nucleotides agree with TRBD1. In germline, CDR1 is KGHSH, CDR2 LQKENI. This CDR3 is 14 amino acids long. The trim removed 0 bases at V and 6 bases at J, leaving 5 bases unmatched. The CDR3 coding sequence is TGTGCCAGCTCACCACCAAGGGGGCAGGGCGAGCAGTACTTC. Translated: CASSPPRGQGEQYF.

This rearrangement joins TRBV6-2 or TRBV6-3 to TRBJ2-5; 7 bases map to TRBD1. The CDR3 covers 13 residues. Germline V gene sequence: CDR1 MNHEY, CDR2 SVGEGT. V was pared by 8 bases and J by 5 bases, with 8 bases of the junction left unmatched. The CDR3 DNA reads as TGTGCCAGCCGCCGACAGGGTCCCGAGACCCAGTACTTC. Translated, it gives CASRRQGPETQYF.

This chain links TRBV7-2 with TRBJ2-5, with a weak D call TRBD2 (6 bases). V was cut by 1 base and J by 1 base, with 10 bases left in between. CDR1 is SGHTA, CDR2 FQGNSA, per germline. This CDR3 region has 15 residues. In nucleotides, the CDR3 is TGTGCCAGCAGCTTAGTGGGCGGGATCCAAGAGACCCAGTACTTC. Residues: CASSLVGGIQETQYF.

The chain joins TRBV12-3 or TRBV12-4 to TRBJ2-2; the D is unclear. Trimming left V 2 bases short and J 1 base short, with 14 bases between. The CDR3 length is 17 residues. CDR3 sequence reads: CASSLSSTVLNTGELFF. The CDR3 DNA is TGTGCCAGCAGTTTAAGTAGCACAGTGTTGAACACCGGGGAGCTGTTTTTT.

CDR3 amino acids: CASSPTSHPGANVLTF. The CDR3, as DNA: TGTGCCAGCAGCCCGACCTCCCACCCTGGGGCCAACGTCCTGACTTTC. This rearrangement joins TRBV7-9 to TRBJ2-6; D not resolved. CDR1 and CDR2 from the germline V gene are SEHNR and FQNEAQ (reference sequence). Trimming left V 5 bases short and J 2 bases short, with 13 bases between. The CDR3 contains 16 residues. Full variable domain (outside the CDR3, taken from reference TRBV7-9 and TRBJ2-6): DTGVSQNPRHKITKRGQNVTFRCDPISEHNRLYWYRQTLGQGPEFLTYFQNEAQLEKSRLLSDRFSAERPKGSFSTLEIQRTEQGDSAMYLCASSPTSHPGANVLTFGAGSRLTVL.

This chain joins TRBV12-3 or TRBV12-4 and TRBJ2-2; no clear D gene. The CDR3 is made up of 12 amino acids. Deletions cut 6 bases from V and 3 bases from J, with 5 bases between. The DNA of the CDR3 is TGTGCCAGCAGGCTTTACACCGGGGAGCTGTTTTTT. Translation: CASRLYTGELFF.

This clonotype was counted between two and nine times. The chain combines TRBV10-1 with TRBJ2-1; D tentatively reads TRBD1 or TRBD2 (6 bases each). Germline values: CDR1 WNHNN, CDR2 SYGVQD (reference sequence). CDR3 length: 14 amino acids. V dropped 0 bases and J dropped 9 bases, with 12 bases sitting between them. CDR3 nucleotides: TGCGCCAGCAGTGAGTCCGTGGGGGGCGGTGAGCAGTTCTTC. Its translation: CASSESVGGGEQFF.

The chain combines TRBV30 with TRBJ1-4; D is undetermined. V was pared by 5 bases and J by 7 bases, with 11 bases between. The CDR3 is 12 residues long. Germline loops: CDR1 GTSNPN, CDR2 SVGIG (reference sequence). The CDR3 region is CAWGHAGEKLFF. The DNA of the CDR3 is TGTGCCTGGGGGCACGCGGGTGAAAAACTGTTTTTT.

This clonotype was counted a few times. The CDR3 bases are TGCAGCGCCCTAGCGGGCTCCTACGAGCAGTACGTC. Residues: CSALAGSYEQYV. J is TRBJ2-7 and V is TRBV29-1, with 8 bases fitting TRBD2. J gave up 0 bases and V 7 bases, and 2 bases lay outside the gene matches. Germline CDR1 is SQVTM and CDR2 is ANQGSEA. The CDR3 extends over 12 amino acids.

The chain carries TRBV27 and TRBJ1-2; 9 nucleotides line up with TRBD1. The CDR3 length is 15 residues. J gave up 7 bases and V 4 bases, and 10 bases lay outside the gene matches. Germline V lookup: CDR1 MNHEY, CDR2 SMNVEV (reference sequence). The CDR3 reads CASSYSRDRVLGYTF. CDR3 bases: TGTGCCAGCAGTTACTCCCGGGACAGGGTTCTTGGCTACACCTTC.

This chain connects TRBV11-3 to TRBJ2-1, with a weak D call TRBD1 (6 bases). The germline gives CDR1 SGHNT, CDR2 YENEEA. The V end lost 4 bases, the J end lost 8 bases, and 9 bases lay between the germline ends. The CDR3 length is 12 residues. In DNA, the CDR3 is TGTGCCAGCAGCTGGGGGCTAGATGAGCAGTTCTTC. Translation gives CASSWGLDEQFF. Looking up the rest from reference TRBV11-3 and TRBJ2-1 gives the full variable domain: EAGVVQSPRYKIIEKKQPVAFWCNPISGHNTLYWYLQNLGQGPELLIRYENEEAVDDSQLPKDRFSAERLKGVDSTLKIQPAELGDSAVYLCASSWGLDEQFFGPGTRLTVL.

This clonotype has just a few counts. This chain links TRBV20-1 with TRBJ1-1; 7 bases align to TRBD1. V lost 6 bases and J lost 6; bases outside the gene matches: 16. This CDR3 contains 15 residues. Germline V gene lookup returns CDR1 DFQATT and CDR2 SNEGSKA (reference sequence). CDR3 nucleotides: TGCAGTGCCACCCGACAGGGTGGGGGAATGGCTGAAGCTTTCTTT. Its translation: CSATRQGGGMAEAFF.